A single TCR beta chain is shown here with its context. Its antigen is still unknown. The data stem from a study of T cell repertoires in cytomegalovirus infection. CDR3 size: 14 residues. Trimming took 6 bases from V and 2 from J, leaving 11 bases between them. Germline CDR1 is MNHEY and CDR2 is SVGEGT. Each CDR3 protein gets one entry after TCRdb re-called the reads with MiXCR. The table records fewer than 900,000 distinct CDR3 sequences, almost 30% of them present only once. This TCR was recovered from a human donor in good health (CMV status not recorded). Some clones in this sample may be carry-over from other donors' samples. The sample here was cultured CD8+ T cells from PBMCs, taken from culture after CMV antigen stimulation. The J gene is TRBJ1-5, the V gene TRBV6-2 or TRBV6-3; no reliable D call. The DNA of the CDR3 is TGTGCCAGCAGAAACGTGGTTGGCAATCAGCCCCAGCATTTT. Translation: CASRNVVGNQPQHF.